These T cell receptor beta chains were read from a single sample in a study of T cell responses to AZD1222 COVID-19 vaccine. Generated by immunoSEQ multiplex PCR, the TCRdb table keeps only in-frame clones and is missing some. Of some 130,000 clones in the sample, about nine tenths are singletons; the top ten hold approximately 2.6%. Here the sequenced sample was peripheral blood, taken 28 days after the second AZD1222 dose. The origin of the receptors is an adult who received the AZD1222 COVID-19 vaccine. CDR3s include the opening cysteine and the closing phenylalanine or tryptophan. The order of the fields is V gene, clone size, J gene, D gene, CDR3 DNA, CDR3 protein. The D gene is left open where the match is weak. A clone size is listed for some rows: how often the clone was seen (once, few, many), or a class if it is expanded.

v_gene: TRBV9
abundance: NA
j_gene: TRBJ1-3
d_gene: NA
CDR3nt: TGTGCCAGCAGCGTAGCTGGTGGAAACACCATATATTTT
CDR3aa: CASSVAGGNTIYF

v_gene: TRBV10-3
abundance: NA
j_gene: TRBJ2-3
d_gene: TRBD2
CDR3nt: TGTGCCATCAGTCCGGGGGGAGCAAGAGATACGCAGTATTTT
CDR3aa: CAISPGGARDTQYF

v_gene: TRBV10-3
abundance: NA
j_gene: TRBJ1-4
d_gene: NA
CDR3nt: TGTGCCATCAGTGGGGCACAAACTAATGAAAAACTGTTTTTT
CDR3aa: CAISGAQTNEKLFF

v_gene: TRBV19
abundance: NA
j_gene: TRBJ1-1
d_gene: NA
CDR3nt: TGTGCCAGTAGTATAGATCTATTGGCCCCTATTATGAACACTGAAGCTTTCTTT
CDR3aa: CASSIDLLAPIMNTEAFF

v_gene: TRBV5-8
abundance: once
j_gene: TRBJ1-1
d_gene: NA
CDR3nt: TGTGCCAGCAGGGTGGGAAGGCTCACTGAAGCTTTCTTT
CDR3aa: CASRVGRLTEAFF

v_gene: TRBV29-1
abundance: few
j_gene: TRBJ1-1
d_gene: TRBD1
CDR3nt: TGCAGCGTCGGAGGGGGCGAGGCTGAAGCTTTCTTT
CDR3aa: CSVGGGEAEAFF

v_gene: TRBV19
abundance: NA
j_gene: TRBJ1-5
d_gene: NA
CDR3nt: TGTGCCAGTAGTTTTAGGGGTCAGCCCCAGCATTTT
CDR3aa: CASSFRGQPQHF

v_gene: TRBV28
abundance: once
j_gene: TRBJ1-5
d_gene: NA
CDR3nt: TGTGCCAGCAGTTCAGACCTCAATCAGCCCCAGCATTTT
CDR3aa: CASSSDLNQPQHF

v_gene: TRBV28
abundance: NA
j_gene: TRBJ2-4
d_gene: NA
CDR3nt: TGTGCCAGCAGTTTATTTGCTGCGGGCATTCAGTACTTC
CDR3aa: CASSLFAAGIQYF

v_gene: TRBV7-3
abundance: NA
j_gene: TRBJ2-5
d_gene: TRBD2
CDR3nt: TGTGCCAGCAGCCCTGGACTAGCGGGGGCCCAAGAGACCCAGTACTTC
CDR3aa: CASSPGLAGAQETQYF

v_gene: TRBV29-1
abundance: once
j_gene: TRBJ1-1
d_gene: TRBD1
CDR3nt: TGCAGCGCCAGAGGGACAGCCCAAGGGGGGATGAACACTGAAGCTTTCTTT
CDR3aa: CSARGTAQGGMNTEAFF

v_gene: TRBV4-1
abundance: NA
j_gene: TRBJ2-3
d_gene: NA
CDR3nt: TGCGCCAGCAGCAACCTTTGGGGGGGCGGCGGAGATACGCAGTATTTT
CDR3aa: CASSNLWGGGGDTQYF

v_gene: TRBV10-3
abundance: NA
j_gene: TRBJ1-1
d_gene: NA
CDR3nt: TGTGCCATCAGTGAACGGACTGAAGCTTTCTTT
CDR3aa: CAISERTEAFF

v_gene: TRBV19
abundance: once
j_gene: TRBJ1-4
d_gene: TRBD1
CDR3nt: TGTGCCACACAGGACAGGGCGAATGAAAAACTGTTTTTT
CDR3aa: CATQDRANEKLFF

v_gene: TRBV7-2
abundance: NA
j_gene: TRBJ1-1
d_gene: NA
CDR3nt: TGTGCCAGCAGTCCCGCGGCCAGAAAGAACACTGAAGCTTTCTTT
CDR3aa: CASSPAARKNTEAFF

v_gene: TRBV6-1
abundance: NA
j_gene: TRBJ1-3
d_gene: NA
CDR3nt: TGTGCCAGCAGTGAAGGGAGGGGCTCTGGAAACACCATATATTTT
CDR3aa: CASSEGRGSGNTIYF

v_gene: TRBV9
abundance: NA
j_gene: TRBJ2-3
d_gene: NA
CDR3nt: TGTGCCAGCAGCGTAGGACTACTCACAGATACGCAGTATTTT
CDR3aa: CASSVGLLTDTQYF

v_gene: TRBV6-5
abundance: NA
j_gene: TRBJ1-4
d_gene: TRBD1
CDR3nt: TGTGCCAGCAGTACTACAGGGGTAGTTGGAAAACTGTTTTTT
CDR3aa: CASSTTGVVGKLFF

v_gene: TRBV13
abundance: NA
j_gene: TRBJ2-2
d_gene: NA
CDR3nt: TGTGCCAGCAGCCCCCAGCTGTCAGGGCTCACCGGGGAGCTGTTTTTT
CDR3aa: CASSPQLSGLTGELFF

v_gene: TRBV7-9
abundance: once
j_gene: TRBJ1-3
d_gene: NA
CDR3nt: TGTGCCAGCAGCTTAATCAATTCTGGAAACACCATATATTTT
CDR3aa: CASSLINSGNTIYF

v_gene: TRBV7-2
abundance: NA
j_gene: TRBJ1-2
d_gene: NA
CDR3nt: TGTGCCAGCAGCCTACAGGTCTTAACTAACTATGGCTACACCTTC
CDR3aa: CASSLQVLTNYGYTF

v_gene: TRBV6-2/TRBV6-3
abundance: once
j_gene: TRBJ2-1
d_gene: TRBD2
CDR3nt: TGTGCCAGCAGTTACTCGAGTAGCGGGGGAGTCGGTGAGCAGTTCTTC
CDR3aa: CASSYSSSGGVGEQFF

v_gene: TRBV7-8
abundance: NA
j_gene: TRBJ2-7
d_gene: NA
CDR3nt: TGTGCCAGCAGCTTAGACAGGGAGGACGAGCAGTACTTC
CDR3aa: CASSLDREDEQYF

v_gene: TRBV5-1
abundance: NA
j_gene: TRBJ1-6
d_gene: NA
CDR3nt: TGCGCCAGCAGCTTGGCACCAGACTATAATTCACCCCTCCACTTT
CDR3aa: CASSLAPDYNSPLHF

v_gene: TRBV10-2
abundance: once
j_gene: TRBJ2-5
d_gene: TRBD2
CDR3nt: TGCGCCAGCAGCTATAGCGGGGGGGCGAAGGAGACCCAGTACTTC
CDR3aa: CASSYSGGAKETQYF

v_gene: TRBV19
abundance: NA
j_gene: TRBJ1-4
d_gene: NA
CDR3nt: TGTGCCAGTAGTATAGTCACCGGCAGGGGTAATGAAAAACTGTTTTTT
CDR3aa: CASSIVTGRGNEKLFF

v_gene: TRBV15
abundance: few
j_gene: TRBJ2-3
d_gene: NA
CDR3nt: TGTGCCACCAGCAGAGAACAGGGACCGACAGATACGCAGTATTTT
CDR3aa: CATSREQGPTDTQYF

v_gene: TRBV3-1/TRBV3-2
abundance: NA
j_gene: TRBJ2-1
d_gene: TRBD2
CDR3nt: TGTGCCAGCAGCCGGGGACTATACTACAATGAGCAGTTCTTC
CDR3aa: CASSRGLYYNEQFF

v_gene: TRBV5-6
abundance: NA
j_gene: TRBJ1-4
d_gene: NA
CDR3nt: TGTGCCAGCAGCCTCGCCGGGGAAAAACTGTTTTTT
CDR3aa: CASSLAGEKLFF

v_gene: TRBV6-6
abundance: NA
j_gene: TRBJ1-5
d_gene: TRBD1
CDR3nt: TGTGCCAGCAGTCGACGGACAGGGCAGGGGGATAGCAATCAGCCCCAGCATTTT
CDR3aa: CASSRRTGQGDSNQPQHF

v_gene: TRBV3-1/TRBV3-2
abundance: NA
j_gene: TRBJ2-3
d_gene: NA
CDR3nt: TGTGCCAGCAGCCAAGCCCCAGATACGCAGTATTTT
CDR3aa: CASSQAPDTQYF

v_gene: TRBV11-2
abundance: NA
j_gene: TRBJ1-1
d_gene: NA
CDR3nt: TGTGCCAGCAGTGAAAGCTGGAACACTGAAGCTTTCTTT
CDR3aa: CASSESWNTEAFF

v_gene: TRBV7-8
abundance: NA
j_gene: TRBJ1-2
d_gene: NA
CDR3nt: TGTGCCAGCAGCCTGAACTACTATGGCTACACCTTC
CDR3aa: CASSLNYYGYTF

v_gene: TRBV7-3
abundance: NA
j_gene: TRBJ2-1
d_gene: TRBD2
CDR3nt: TGTGCCAGCAGCCCCCTCGCGGGGGGCTCCAATGAGCAGTTCTTC
CDR3aa: CASSPLAGGSNEQFF